This T cell receptor (beta chain) was obtained from a study of glioma-infiltrating T cells after dendritic cell vaccination. The study, taken as a whole, reports: Higher TCR clonality did not directly relate to longer survival.

The time point denotes: after dendritic cell vaccination, including at tumor progression/relapse. No glioblastoma patient carried an isocitrate dehydrogenase mutation. This clone was recorded a few times. Its antigen remains unidentified. The primer mix had 60 V beta and 13 J beta primers. The repertoire was sequenced with immunoSEQ multiplex PCR; TCRdb's copy has only in-frame clones and lacks some. The repertoire holds just under 100,000 clones, with 65% to 85% as singletons. The clonotype was recovered from a human donor with glioblastoma. The sequenced sample was blood, obtained after dendritic cell vaccination.

CDR3 DNA: TGCGCCAGCAGCTTGGCAGGGGCGCACTATGGCTACACCTTC. It specifies CASSLAGAHYGYTF. The rearrangement links TRBV5-1 to TRBJ1-2, with D maybe TRBD1 (6 bases). CDR1 SGHRS and CDR2 YFSETQ come from the germline V gene. The germline V and J ends were trimmed by 0 bases and 3 bases, with 9 bases remaining between them. This CDR3 has 14 amino acids.